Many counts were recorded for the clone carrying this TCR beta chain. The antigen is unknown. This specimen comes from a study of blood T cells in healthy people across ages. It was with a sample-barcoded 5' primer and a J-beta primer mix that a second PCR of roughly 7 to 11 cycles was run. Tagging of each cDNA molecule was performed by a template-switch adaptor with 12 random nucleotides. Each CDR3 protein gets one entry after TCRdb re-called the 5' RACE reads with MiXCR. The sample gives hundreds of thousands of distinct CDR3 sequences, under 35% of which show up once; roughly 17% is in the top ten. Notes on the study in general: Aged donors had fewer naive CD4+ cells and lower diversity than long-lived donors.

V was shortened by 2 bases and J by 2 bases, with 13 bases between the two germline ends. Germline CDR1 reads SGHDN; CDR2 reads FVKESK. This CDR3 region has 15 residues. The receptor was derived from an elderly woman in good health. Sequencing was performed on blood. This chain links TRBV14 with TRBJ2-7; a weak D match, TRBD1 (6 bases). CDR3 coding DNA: TGTGCCAGCAGCCAAACCAGGGGTCTCGCCTACGAGCAGTACTTC. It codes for CASSQTRGLAYEQYF.